The clone carrying this T cell receptor beta chain appeared a few times. CD4+CD45RO+CD25- cells were isolated as memory CD4+ T cells. The V gene's germline CDR1 is DFQATT and CDR2 SNEGSKA (reference sequence). The CDR3 contains 15 residues. V lost 0 bases and J 0 bases, leaving 11 bases between the germline ends. Semi-nested PCR with Nested Universal Primer A followed constant-region reverse priming of full-length variable regions. TCRdb recomputed calls from the 5' RACE reads with MiXCR, one row per CDR3 protein. The sample carries 45,000 to 70,000 distinct CDR3 sequences, 25% to 35% recorded once. The chain joins TRBV20-1 to TRBJ1-1; D gene uncertain. Source material: tumor-infiltrating memory CD4+ T cells sorted from the breast tumor. Described subset: memory CD4+ T cells, CD4+CD45RO+CD25-. The origin of this receptor is a female donor with breast cancer. The CDR3 DNA is TGCAGTGCTAGAGATCCGCGGTCCTTGAACACTGAAGCTTTCTTT. It is translated as CSARDPRSLNTEAFF.